The clone carrying this T cell receptor beta chain was seen a few times. This entry belongs to a study of cytomegalovirus exposure and HLA in healthy donors. Trimming left V 7 bases short and J 8 bases short, with 15 bases between. CDR3 length equals 13 residues. The germline V gene has CDR1 MNHEY and CDR2 SVGAGI. A multiplex PCR was run with 60 Vbeta primers and 13 Jbeta primers. Assay used: immunoSEQ multiplex PCR; TCRdb lists only in-frame clones, some missing. The sample gives about 93,000 clones, around 80% of which show up once; around 0.53% is in the top ten. This TCR derives from a man younger than 45 in good health and CMV-seronegative. Sample: PBMCs. The chain is built from TRBV6-5 and TRBJ2-1, with D perhaps matching TRBD1 (6 bases). The CDR3 coding sequence is TGTGCCAGCAAAGGTGGGGGCTTGGATGAGCAGTTCTTC. It codes for CASKGGGLDEQFF.